The 32 T cell receptor beta chains reported below all come from one sample, sequenced in a study of cytomegalovirus exposure and HLA in healthy donors. Primers: 60 Vbeta forward and 13 Jbeta reverse. Produced via immunoSEQ multiplex PCR; TCRdb's table is partial and in-frame only. The top ten clones hold 7.8% of a sample with 95,000 to 110,000 clones, more than 70% of them seen once. Sequenced input: PBMCs. The receptor source for this set is a man aged 25 to 40 in good health and CMV-seronegative.

The CDR3 sequence: CASSERDSNTGELFF. The CDR3 DNA reads TGTGCCAGCAGTGAACGGGATTCGAACACCGGGGAGCTGTTTTTT. The rearrangement joins TRBV2 to TRBJ2-2; TRBD2 might be the D (5 bases). Trimming removed 2 bases at V and 0 bases at J, with 7 bases between. Germline V gene sequence: CDR1 SNHLY, CDR2 FYNNEI. This CDR3 comprises 15 residues.

The chain combines TRBV27 with TRBJ2-2; perhaps TRBD1 as D (7 bases). V lost 3 bases to trimming and J lost 5 bases, with 13 bases between them. Germline-derived CDR1 and CDR2 are MNHEY and SMNVEV (reference sequence). This CDR3 contains 15 residues. The CDR3 here is CASSLEGARTGELFF. Here the CDR3 DNA reads TGTGCCAGCAGTTTGGAGGGGGCGCGAACCGGGGAGCTGTTTTTT.

This clone was picked up one time. The chain combines TRBV5-5 with TRBJ2-2, with unresolved D. V was pared by 6 bases and J by 4 bases, with 10 bases between. CDR3 size: 13 residues. CDR1 and CDR2 from the germline V gene are SGHKS and YYEKEE (reference sequence). CDR3 nucleotide sequence: TGTGCCAGCACACCCCTACTCACCGGGGAGCTGTTTTTT. It is translated as CASTPLLTGELFF.

The chain recombines TRBV7-8 with TRBJ2-7, with D perhaps matching TRBD2 (6 bases). Trimming removed 5 bases at V and 3 bases at J, with 14 bases between. The CDR3 runs to 14 residues. Germline V gene lookup returns CDR1 SGHVS and CDR2 FQNEAQ. The CDR3 here is CASSAGTRLYEQYF. The CDR3 DNA sequence: TGTGCCAGCAGCGCCGGGACTCGCCTCTACGAGCAGTACTTC. Full variable domain (rest looked up from reference TRBV7-8 and TRBJ2-7): GAGVSQSPRYKVAKRGQDVALRCDPISGHVSLFWYQQALGQGPEFLTYFQNEAQLDKSGLPSDRFFAERPEGSVSTLKIQRTQQEDSAVYLCASSAGTRLYEQYFGPGTRLTVT.

V is TRBV5-1 and J is TRBJ2-2; no reliable D call. Trimming took off 4 bases at V and 4 bases at J, with 17 bases between the two ends. Per the germline V gene, CDR1 is SGHRS and CDR2 is YFSETQ. The length of the CDR3 is 16 residues. The CDR3: CASSLRTPAATGELFF. CDR3 bases: TGCGCCAGCAGCCTGCGAACTCCGGCGGCCACCGGGGAGCTGTTTTTT.

This clone has a single count. The V call is TRBV4-1, the J call TRBJ2-7; 8 positions agree with TRBD1. V was clipped by 3 bases and J by 5 bases; unmatched bases: 9. This CDR3 contains 15 residues. CDR1 is MGHRA, CDR2 YSYEKL, per germline. The CDR3: CASSQTGDIPNEQYF. CDR3 coding DNA: TGCGCCAGCAGCCAGACAGGGGATATTCCGAACGAGCAGTACTTC.

This chain links TRBV11-2 with TRBJ2-1; D not resolved. This CDR3 region has 15 residues. Trimming took off 5 bases at V and 0 bases at J, with 11 bases between the two ends. The germline gives CDR1 SGHAT, CDR2 FQNNGV. CDR3 sequence reads: CASSQDASSYNEQFF. The DNA of the CDR3 is TGTGCCAGCAGCCAGGATGCGAGCTCCTACAATGAGCAGTTCTTC.

The chain has TRBV13 and TRBJ2-3, with 10 bases lining up with TRBD2. V was clipped by 0 bases and J by 2 bases; unmatched bases: 11. This CDR3 has 19 residues. The V gene's germline CDR1 is PRHDT and CDR2 FYEKMQ (reference sequence). CDR3 bases: TGTGCCAGCAGCTTAGGCCTCCAGCGGGGGGGCGTATACACAGATACGCAGTATTTT. Its translation is CASSLGLQRGGVYTDTQYF.

The chain is built from TRBV25-1 and TRBJ2-1; 11 bases line up with TRBD2. Germline V gene sequence: CDR1 MGHDK, CDR2 SYGVNS. V shed 3 bases and J 6 bases; nucleotides not matched to a gene: 7. The CDR3 is 16 residues long. The CDR3 loop reads CASSDGGLAVFNEQFF. In nucleotides, the CDR3 is TGTGCCAGCAGTGACGGGGGACTAGCGGTCTTCAATGAGCAGTTCTTC. Full variable domain (missing parts from reference TRBV25-1 and TRBJ2-1): EADIYQTPRYLVIGTGKKITLECSQTMGHDKMYWYQQDPGMELHLIHYSYGVNSTEKGDLSSESTVSRIRTEHFPLTLESARPSHTSQYLCASSDGGLAVFNEQFFGPGTRLTVL.

The chain is built from TRBV5-6 and TRBJ1-1; D is undetermined. Germline V gene lookup returns CDR1 SGHDT and CDR2 YYEEEE. The CDR3 runs to 13 residues. Trimming took 0 bases from V and 4 from J, leaving 7 bases between them. CDR3: CASSLAGSTEAFF. The CDR3 nucleotides read TGTGCCAGCAGCTTGGCGGGGAGCACTGAAGCTTTCTTT. The full variable domain, its missing parts supplied by reference TRBV5-6 and TRBJ1-1, is DAGVTQSPTHLIKTRGQQVTLRCSPKSGHDTVSWYQQALGQGPQFIFQYYEEEERQRGNFPDRFSGHQFPNYSSELNVNALLLGDSALYLCASSLAGSTEAFFGQGTRLTVV.

The CDR3 coding sequence is TGTGCCAGCAGCCAAGATAGGACTTTGGGTGAGCAGTTCTTC. Translating gives CASSQDRTLGEQFF. The rearrangement joins TRBV4-2 to TRBJ2-1; D might be TRBD2 (5 bases). The CDR3 loop spans 14 amino acids. Germline CDR1 reads LGHNA; CDR2 reads YNFKEQ. The ends were cut back, 0 bases at V and 9 bases at J, with 12 bases in the middle.

The rearrangement joins TRBV18 to TRBJ2-1; 7 bases line up with TRBD2. CDR1 is KGHSH and CDR2 is LQKENI in the germline V gene. The CDR3 sequence is 16 residues long. Unmatched junction bases numbered 8, after V lost 1 base and J lost 5 bases. The CDR3 DNA reads TGTGCCAGCTCACCACTAGGAAGACTAGCAGACAATGAGCAGTTCTTC. It codes for CASSPLGRLADNEQFF.

The genes are TRBV5-6 and TRBJ1-1, with 11 bases aligning to TRBD1. Germline CDR1 is SGHDT and CDR2 is YYEEEE. The length of the CDR3 is 16 residues. V lost 0 bases, J lost 5 bases, and 6 bases stayed unmatched. CDR3: CASSLERGQGGTEAFF. The CDR3 DNA reads TGTGCCAGCAGCTTGGAGAGGGGACAGGGGGGGACTGAAGCTTTCTTT.

The genes are TRBV27 and TRBJ2-5; 9 nucleotides agree with TRBD2. Germline V gene data show CDR1 as MNHEY and CDR2 as SMNVEV (reference sequence). CDR3 size: 15 residues. The V and J ends lost 0 bases and 3 bases, in that order; junction bases with no gene match: 2. The CDR3 nucleotides read TGTGCCAGCAGTTTATCCCTAGCGGGAAAAGAGACCCAGTACTTC. Its protein is CASSLSLAGKETQYF.

V and J are TRBV14 and TRBJ2-2; TRBD2 is a possible D gene (5 bases). Germline lookup yields CDR1 SGHDN and CDR2 FVKESK. V was pared by 0 bases and J by 6 bases, with 23 bases between. The CDR3 length is 19 residues. The CDR3 loop reads CASSQERGSYFAVAGELFF. CDR3 sequence (DNA): TGTGCCAGCAGCCAAGAACGAGGGAGCTACTTTGCCGTGGCCGGGGAGCTGTTTTTT.

The gene calls are TRBV30 and TRBJ2-3; TRBD2 aligns across 11 bases. The junction had 12 bases not matched to a gene; V was cut back by 5 bases and J by 5 bases. In germline, CDR1 is GTSNPN, CDR2 SVGIG (reference sequence). The CDR3 spans 16 residues. The DNA of the CDR3 is TGTGCCTGGGCCACCTTAGCGGGAGGGCCGAGAGATACGCAGTATTTT. This codes for CAWATLAGGPRDTQYF.

V is TRBV6-6 and J is TRBJ1-5, with D perhaps TRBD1 (6 bases). The V gene lost 5 bases and the J gene lost 3 bases, with 14 bases spanning the gap. The CDR3 loop spans 15 amino acids. Germline V gives CDR1 MNHNY, CDR2 SVGAGI (reference sequence). The CDR3 region has the DNA TGTGCCAGCAGTAGTCGGACAGACCTCAATCAGCCCCAGCATTTT. Its protein is CASSSRTDLNQPQHF.

V gene TRBV7-8 combines with J gene TRBJ1-4; D gene uncertain. This CDR3 has 16 amino acids. Germline CDR1 reads SGHVS; CDR2 reads FQNEAQ. V was pared by 6 bases and J by 5 bases, with 19 bases between. The CDR3 nucleotides are TGTGCCAGCAGGTCACGGGAGAACGGGAGGAATGAAAAACTGTTTTTT. Residues: CASRSRENGRNEKLFF. Variable domain in full (rest from reference TRBV7-8 and TRBJ1-4): GAGVSQSPRYKVAKRGQDVALRCDPISGHVSLFWYQQALGQGPEFLTYFQNEAQLDKSGLPSDRFFAERPEGSVSTLKIQRTQQEDSAVYLCASRSRENGRNEKLFFGSGTQLSVL.

The chain joins TRBV18 to TRBJ2-7, with TRBD2 matching 10 bases. The trim removed 3 bases at V and 1 base at J, leaving 3 bases unmatched. Germline values: CDR1 KGHSH, CDR2 LQKENI. This CDR3 contains 15 residues. DNA for the CDR3: TGTGCCAGCTCACCTGGACTAGCGGATTCCTACGAGCAGTACTTC. Protein sequence: CASSPGLADSYEQYF. Full variable domain (rest looked up from reference TRBV18 and TRBJ2-7): NAGVMQNPRHLVRRRGQEARLRCSPMKGHSHVYWYRQLPEEGLKFMVYLQKENIIDESGMPKERFSAEFPKEGPSILRIQQVVRGDSAAYFCASSPGLADSYEQYFGPGTRLTVT.

The sample holds one count of this clone. The chain couples TRBV9 to TRBJ1-3; D not resolved. V lost 4 bases, J lost 2 bases, and 13 bases lay in between. The CDR3 sequence is 15 residues long. Germline V gives CDR1 SGDLS, CDR2 YYNGEE. CDR3 amino acids: CASSPRSSTGNTIYF. CDR3 sequence (DNA): TGTGCCAGCAGCCCCCGGTCGAGTACTGGAAACACCATATATTTT.

The chain recombines TRBV5-1 with TRBJ1-1; D remains ambiguous. Trimming cost V 0 bases and J 5 bases, with 8 bases left between them. Germline V gene sequence: CDR1 SGHRS, CDR2 YFSETQ. The CDR3 covers 13 residues. The chain's CDR3 is CASSLDGGTEAFF. Written as DNA, the CDR3 is TGCGCCAGCAGCTTGGACGGAGGGACTGAAGCTTTCTTT. The complete variable domain, with remaining parts taken from reference TRBV5-1 and TRBJ1-1, reads KAGVTQTPRYLIKTRGQQVTLSCSPISGHRSVSWYQQTPGQGLQFLFEYFSETQRNKGNFPGRFSGRQFSNSRSEMNVSTLELGDSALYLCASSLDGGTEAFFGQGTRLTVV.

The V call is TRBV14, the J call TRBJ1-1; 8 bases fit TRBD1. The V segment lost 4 bases and the J segment 4 bases; nucleotides outside the gene matches: 2. The germline V gene encodes CDR1 SGHDN and CDR2 FVKESK. The CDR3 is 13 residues long. DNA for the CDR3: TGTGCCAGCAGCCCGGGACAGGCCACTGAAGCTTTCTTT. Residues: CASSPGQATEAFF.

The rearrangement joins TRBV27 to TRBJ2-1, with a tentative D call TRBD2 (5 bases). CDR3 size: 12 residues. The V gene lost 6 bases and the J gene lost 3 bases, with 6 bases spanning the gap. The germline CDR1 and CDR2 sequences are MNHEY and SMNVEV (reference sequence). This CDR3 is CASSRGYNEQFF. The CDR3 DNA reads TGTGCCAGCAGCCGGGGCTACAATGAGCAGTTCTTC.

The J gene is TRBJ2-3, the V gene TRBV6-6, with a possible D match to TRBD2 (6 bases). The V and J ends lost 6 bases and 0 bases respectively, with 13 bases between them. Germline CDR1 reads MNHNY; CDR2 reads SVGAGI (reference sequence). The CDR3 contains 15 residues. The CDR3 loop is CASSRERASTDTQYF. The CDR3 region has the DNA TGTGCCAGCAGCCGAGAGCGGGCTAGCACAGATACGCAGTATTTT.

This clone was found a few times. The chain couples TRBV9 to TRBJ2-3, with TRBD2 matching 10 bases. The V and J ends lost 3 bases and 5 bases, in that order; junction bases with no gene match: 12. The CDR3 extends over 17 amino acids. The germline gives CDR1 SGDLS, CDR2 YYNGEE. The CDR3 DNA reads TGTGCCAGCAGCGGGGCTAGCGGGGGCCGGAGGGTAGATACGCAGTATTTT. Its protein product is CASSGASGGRRVDTQYF.

The chain carries TRBV27 and TRBJ1-4; D is possibly TRBD1 (6 bases). V was clipped by 7 bases and J by 8 bases, with 20 bases between them. The germline V gene has CDR1 MNHEY and CDR2 SMNVEV (reference sequence). The CDR3 has 15 residues. The CDR3 nucleotides read TGTGCCAGCACCCTGACCCCGGGACAACAGGAAAAACTGTTTTTT. It is translated as CASTLTPGQQEKLFF. The full variable domain, in which reference TRBV27 and TRBJ1-4 provide the parts outside the CDR3, is EAQVTQNPRYLITVTGKKLTVTCSQNMNHEYMSWYRQDPGLGLRQIYYSMNVEVTDKGDVPEGYKVSRKEKRNFPLILESPSPNQTSLYFCASTLTPGQQEKLFFGSGTQLSVL.

The table lists this clone with a few counts. The chain combines TRBV5-1 with TRBJ2-1; D ambiguous. Germline CDR1 is SGHRS and CDR2 is YFSETQ. This CDR3 spans 16 amino acids. The germline V and J ends were trimmed by 0 bases and 0 bases, with 10 bases remaining between them. The CDR3 region is CASSLGSSSSYNEQFF. CDR3 DNA: TGCGCCAGCAGCTTGGGCTCATCGAGCTCCTACAATGAGCAGTTCTTC. Drawing the rest from reference TRBV5-1 and TRBJ2-1, the complete variable domain is KAGVTQTPRYLIKTRGQQVTLSCSPISGHRSVSWYQQTPGQGLQFLFEYFSETQRNKGNFPGRFSGRQFSNSRSEMNVSTLELGDSALYLCASSLGSSSSYNEQFFGPGTRLTVL.

The chain links TRBV6-5 to TRBJ2-5, with 7 bases identical to TRBD2. Germline CDR1 and CDR2: MNHEY and SVGAGI. Trimming took 4 bases from V and 5 from J; bases not matched to a gene: 1. CDR3 size: 12 residues. The CDR3 region is CASSSGGETQYF. The CDR3 DNA is TGTGCCAGCAGTTCCGGGGGGGAGACCCAGTACTTC.

This clone was seen only once. The genes are TRBV30 and TRBJ1-1; 7 bases agree with TRBD1. Trimming at V came to 2 bases and at J to 3 bases, leaving 3 bases not matched to a gene. Germline V gene sequence: CDR1 GTSNPN, CDR2 SVGIG (reference sequence). The length of the CDR3 is 13 residues. This chain's CDR3 is CAWSRQGDTEAFF. The DNA of the CDR3 is TGTGCCTGGAGTAGGCAGGGGGACACTGAAGCTTTCTTT. The full variable domain, with the rest looked up from reference TRBV30 and TRBJ1-1, is SQTIHQWPATLVQPVGSPLSLECTVEGTSNPNLYWYRQAAGRGLQLLFYSVGIGQISSEVPQNLSASRPQDRQFILSSKKLLLSDSGFYLCAWSRQGDTEAFFGQGTRLTVV.

The chain uses TRBV6-5 and TRBJ2-7; 9 bases align to TRBD1. The CDR3 runs to 14 residues. Germline lookup yields CDR1 MNHEY and CDR2 SVGAGI. V was clipped by 10 bases and J by 2 bases; unmatched bases: 9. The CDR3 spells CANRGTGFTYEQYF. DNA of the CDR3: TGTGCCAACAGGGGGACAGGGTTCACCTACGAGCAGTACTTC.

The DNA for the CDR3 is TGTGCCAGCAGCCCCCCCCACCAGGACAGGGATGGCTACACCTTC. The encoded protein is CASSPPHQDRDGYTF. V is TRBV9 and J is TRBJ1-2, with 8 positions matching TRBD1. This CDR3 spans 15 amino acids. The germline gives CDR1 SGDLS, CDR2 YYNGEE. J was trimmed by 6 bases and V by 4 bases; bases with no gene match: 11.

The chain carries TRBV6-6 and TRBJ1-1, with D hard to call. The CDR3 totals 14 residues. Trimming cost V 0 bases and J 1 base, with 6 bases left between them. CDR1 and CDR2 from the germline V gene are MNHNY and SVGAGI (reference sequence). In nucleotides, the CDR3 is TGTGCCAGCAGTTACTCGCCAGGGAACACTGAAGCTTTCTTT. As protein: CASSYSPGNTEAFF.